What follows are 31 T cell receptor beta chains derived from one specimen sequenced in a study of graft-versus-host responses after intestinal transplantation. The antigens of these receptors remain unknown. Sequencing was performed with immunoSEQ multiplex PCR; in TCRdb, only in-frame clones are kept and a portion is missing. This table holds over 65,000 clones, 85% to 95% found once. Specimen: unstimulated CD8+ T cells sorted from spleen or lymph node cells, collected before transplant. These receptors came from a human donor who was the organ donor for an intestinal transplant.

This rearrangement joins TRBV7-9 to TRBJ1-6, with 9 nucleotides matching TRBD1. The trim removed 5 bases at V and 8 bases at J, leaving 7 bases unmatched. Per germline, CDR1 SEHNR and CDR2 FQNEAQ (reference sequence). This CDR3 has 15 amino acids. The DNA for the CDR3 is TGTGCCAGCAGCGGCCGGGACAGGGATCATTCACCCCTCCACTTT. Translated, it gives CASSGRDRDHSPLHF.

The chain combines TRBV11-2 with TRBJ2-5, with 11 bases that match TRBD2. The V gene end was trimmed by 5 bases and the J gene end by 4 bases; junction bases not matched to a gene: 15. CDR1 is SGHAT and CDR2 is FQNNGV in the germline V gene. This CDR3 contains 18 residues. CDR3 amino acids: CASSDAASGRIGRETQYF. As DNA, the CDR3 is TGTGCCAGCAGCGATGCGGCTAGCGGGAGGATAGGGAGAGAGACCCAGTACTTC.

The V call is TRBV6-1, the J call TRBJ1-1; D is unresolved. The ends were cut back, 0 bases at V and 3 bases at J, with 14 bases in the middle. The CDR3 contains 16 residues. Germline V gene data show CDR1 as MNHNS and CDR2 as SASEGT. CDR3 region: CASSEAFGNPHTEAFF. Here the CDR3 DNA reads TGTGCCAGCAGTGAAGCGTTCGGCAACCCGCACACTGAAGCTTTCTTT.

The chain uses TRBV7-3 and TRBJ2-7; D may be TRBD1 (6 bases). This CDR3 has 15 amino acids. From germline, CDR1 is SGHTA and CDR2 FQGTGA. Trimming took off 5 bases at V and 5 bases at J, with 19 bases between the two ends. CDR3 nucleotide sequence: TGTGCCAGCAGCCCGTCGCCTGGGACATATAACGAGCAGTACTTC. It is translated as CASSPSPGTYNEQYF.

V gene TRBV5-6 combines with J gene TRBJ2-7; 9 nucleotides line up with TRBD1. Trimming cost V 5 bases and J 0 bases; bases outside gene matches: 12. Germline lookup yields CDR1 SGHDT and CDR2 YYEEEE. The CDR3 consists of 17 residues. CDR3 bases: TGTGCCAGCAGTCGGAAACAGGGGGCTAAGAGCTCCTACGAGCAGTACTTC. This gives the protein CASSRKQGAKSSYEQYF.

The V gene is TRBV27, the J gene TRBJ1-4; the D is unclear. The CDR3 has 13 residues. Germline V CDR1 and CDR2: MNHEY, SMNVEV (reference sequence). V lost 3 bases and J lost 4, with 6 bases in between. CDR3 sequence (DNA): TGTGCCAGCAGTTTCCAGATTAATGAAAAACTGTTTTTT. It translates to CASSFQINEKLFF. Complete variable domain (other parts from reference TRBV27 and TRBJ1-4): EAQVTQNPRYLITVTGKKLTVTCSQNMNHEYMSWYRQDPGLGLRQIYYSMNVEVTDKGDVPEGYKVSRKEKRNFPLILESPSPNQTSLYFCASSFQINEKLFFGSGTQLSVL.

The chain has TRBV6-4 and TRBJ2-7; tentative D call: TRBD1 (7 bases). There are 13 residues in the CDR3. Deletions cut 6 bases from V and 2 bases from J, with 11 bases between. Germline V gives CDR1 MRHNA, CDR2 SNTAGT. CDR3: CASREGQPYEQYF. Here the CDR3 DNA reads TGTGCCAGCAGGGAGGGACAGCCCTACGAGCAGTACTTC.

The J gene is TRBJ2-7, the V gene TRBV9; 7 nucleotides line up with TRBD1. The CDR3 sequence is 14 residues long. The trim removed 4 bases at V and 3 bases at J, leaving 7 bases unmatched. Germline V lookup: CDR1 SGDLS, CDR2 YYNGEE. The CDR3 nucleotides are TGTGCCAGCAGCCCTGGGACAGACTTCTACGAGCAGTACTTC. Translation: CASSPGTDFYEQYF.

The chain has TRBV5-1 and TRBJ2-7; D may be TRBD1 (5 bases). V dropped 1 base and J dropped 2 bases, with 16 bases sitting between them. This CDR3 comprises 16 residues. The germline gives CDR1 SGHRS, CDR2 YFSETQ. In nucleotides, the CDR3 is TGCGCCAGCAGCTTGTTTTCGGACAACCCGACCTACGAGCAGTACTTC. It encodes CASSLFSDNPTYEQYF.

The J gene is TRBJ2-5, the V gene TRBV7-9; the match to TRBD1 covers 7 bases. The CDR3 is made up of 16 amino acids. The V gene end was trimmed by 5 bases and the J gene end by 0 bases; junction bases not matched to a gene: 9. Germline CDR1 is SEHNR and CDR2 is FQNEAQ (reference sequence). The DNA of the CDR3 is TGTGCCAGCAGCCCGACAGGGAAGAGGTACCAAGAGACCCAGTACTTC. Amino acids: CASSPTGKRYQETQYF.

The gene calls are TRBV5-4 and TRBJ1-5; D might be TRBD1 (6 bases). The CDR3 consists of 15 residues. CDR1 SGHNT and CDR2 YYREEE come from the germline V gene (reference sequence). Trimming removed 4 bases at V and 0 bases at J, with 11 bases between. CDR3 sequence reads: CASSIGGYSNQPQHF. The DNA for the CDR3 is TGTGCCAGCAGCATAGGGGGGTATAGCAATCAGCCCCAGCATTTT.

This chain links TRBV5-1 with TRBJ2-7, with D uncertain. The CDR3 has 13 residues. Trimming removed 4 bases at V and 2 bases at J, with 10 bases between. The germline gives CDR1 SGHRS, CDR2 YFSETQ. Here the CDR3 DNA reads TGCGCCAGCAGCGCTAGTGTTACCTACGAGCAGTACTTC. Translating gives CASSASVTYEQYF.

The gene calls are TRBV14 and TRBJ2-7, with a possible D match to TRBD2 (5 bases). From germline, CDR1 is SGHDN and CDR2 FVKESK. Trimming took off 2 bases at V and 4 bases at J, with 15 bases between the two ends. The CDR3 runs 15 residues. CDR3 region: CASSQSLASDYEQYF. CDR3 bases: TGTGCCAGCAGCCAATCTCTAGCCTCGGATTACGAGCAGTACTTC.

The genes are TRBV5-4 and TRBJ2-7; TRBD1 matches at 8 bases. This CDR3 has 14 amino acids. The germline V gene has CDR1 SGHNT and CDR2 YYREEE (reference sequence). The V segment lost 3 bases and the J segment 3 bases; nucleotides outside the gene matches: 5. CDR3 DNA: TGTGCCAGCAGCTCAGGACAGGGTAGCTACGAGCAGTACTTC. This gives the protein CASSSGQGSYEQYF.

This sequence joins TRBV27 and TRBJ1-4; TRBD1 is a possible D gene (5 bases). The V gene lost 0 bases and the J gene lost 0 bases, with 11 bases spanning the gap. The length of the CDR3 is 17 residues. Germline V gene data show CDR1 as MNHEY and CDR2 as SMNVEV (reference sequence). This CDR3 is CASSLSGVPSTNEKLFF. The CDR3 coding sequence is TGTGCCAGCAGTTTATCGGGGGTCCCCTCAACTAATGAAAAACTGTTTTTT.

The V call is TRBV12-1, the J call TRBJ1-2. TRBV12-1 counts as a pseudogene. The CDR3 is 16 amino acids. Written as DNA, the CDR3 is TGTGCCAGCAGCTTTTCTTGTGGGATGGAGAACTATGGCTACACCTTC. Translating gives CASSFSCGMENYGYTF.

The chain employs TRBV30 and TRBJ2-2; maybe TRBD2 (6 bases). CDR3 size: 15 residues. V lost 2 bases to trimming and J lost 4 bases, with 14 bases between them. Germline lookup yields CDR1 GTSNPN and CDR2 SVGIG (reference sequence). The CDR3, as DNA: TGTGCCTGGAGTTGGGACTCCACCTGCACCGGGGAGCTGTTTTTT. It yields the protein CAWSWDSTCTGELFF.

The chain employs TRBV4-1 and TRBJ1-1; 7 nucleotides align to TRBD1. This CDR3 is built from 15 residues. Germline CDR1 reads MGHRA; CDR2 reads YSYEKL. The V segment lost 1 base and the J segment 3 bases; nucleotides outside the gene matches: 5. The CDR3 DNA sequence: TGCGCCAGCAGCCAAGTCGACAGGGAGGACACTGAAGCTTTCTTT. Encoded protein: CASSQVDREDTEAFF.

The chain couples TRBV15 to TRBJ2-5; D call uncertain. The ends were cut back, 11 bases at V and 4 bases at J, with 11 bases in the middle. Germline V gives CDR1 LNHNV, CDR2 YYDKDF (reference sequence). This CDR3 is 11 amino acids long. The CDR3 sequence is CAAGWGETQYF. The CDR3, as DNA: TGTGCCGCCGGTTGGGGAGAGACCCAGTACTTC.

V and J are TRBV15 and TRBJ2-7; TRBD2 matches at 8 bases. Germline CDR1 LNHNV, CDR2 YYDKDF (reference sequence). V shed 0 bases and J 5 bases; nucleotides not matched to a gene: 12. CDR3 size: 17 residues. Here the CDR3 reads CATSRDLRRGVHDEQYF. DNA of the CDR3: TGTGCCACCAGCAGAGATCTCCGGCGGGGGGTTCACGACGAGCAGTACTTC.

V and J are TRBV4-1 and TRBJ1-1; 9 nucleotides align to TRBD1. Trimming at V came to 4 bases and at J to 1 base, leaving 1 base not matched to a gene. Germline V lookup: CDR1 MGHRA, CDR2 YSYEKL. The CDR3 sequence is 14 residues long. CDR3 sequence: CASSLTGGNTEAFF. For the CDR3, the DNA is TGCGCCAGCAGCCTGACAGGGGGGAACACTGAAGCTTTCTTT.

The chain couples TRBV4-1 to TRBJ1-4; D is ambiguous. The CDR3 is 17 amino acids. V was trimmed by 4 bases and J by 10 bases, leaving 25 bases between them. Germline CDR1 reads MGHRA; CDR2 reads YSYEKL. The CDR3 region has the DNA TGCGCCAGCAGCCTAGTTTCTTTCAATTCCAGAGCCCCAAAACTGTTTTTT. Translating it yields CASSLVSFNSRAPKLFF.

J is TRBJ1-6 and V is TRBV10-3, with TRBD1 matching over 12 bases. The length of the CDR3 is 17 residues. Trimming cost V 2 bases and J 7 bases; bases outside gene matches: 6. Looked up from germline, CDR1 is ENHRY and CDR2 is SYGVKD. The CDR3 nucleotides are TGTGCCATCAGTGAGAGGCGGGGGACAGGGGGCAATTCACCCCTCCACTTT. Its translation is CAISERRGTGGNSPLHF.

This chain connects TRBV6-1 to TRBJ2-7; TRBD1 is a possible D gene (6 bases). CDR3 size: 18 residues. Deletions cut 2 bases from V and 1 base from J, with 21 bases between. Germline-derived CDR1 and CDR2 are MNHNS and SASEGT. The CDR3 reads CASSEIPQPLTGSYEQYF. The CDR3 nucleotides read TGTGCCAGCAGTGAAATTCCACAACCCCTGACAGGTTCCTACGAGCAGTACTTC.

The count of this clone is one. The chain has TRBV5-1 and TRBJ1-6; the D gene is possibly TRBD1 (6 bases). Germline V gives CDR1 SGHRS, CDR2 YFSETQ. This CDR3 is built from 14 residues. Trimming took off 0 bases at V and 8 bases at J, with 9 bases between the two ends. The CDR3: CASSLEQGYSPLHF. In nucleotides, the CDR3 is TGCGCCAGCAGCTTGGAACAGGGTTATTCACCCCTCCACTTT.

The CDR3 loop is CASSPFGGPVGANVLTF. The CDR3 DNA reads TGCGCCAGCAGCCCCTTCGGGGGGCCAGTTGGGGCCAACGTCCTGACTTTC. The rearrangement uses TRBV4-1 and TRBJ2-6; possible D gene TRBD2, 7 bases. Trimming shortened V by 4 bases and J by 3 bases, and 16 bases separated the two germline ends. CDR1 is MGHRA, CDR2 YSYEKL, per germline. This CDR3 is built from 17 residues.

The CDR3 DNA reads TGTGCCAGCAGCCATGAACCGGGACTATCAAACACCGGGGAGCTGTTTTTT. Translated, it gives CASSHEPGLSNTGELFF. The V call is TRBV14, the J call TRBJ2-2, with 7 bases identical to TRBD2. V trimming: 3 bases; J trimming: 2 bases; junction bases outside the gene matches: 9. The CDR3 extends over 17 amino acids. Germline V gene sequence: CDR1 SGHDN, CDR2 FVKESK. Filled out from reference TRBV14 and TRBJ2-2, the complete variable domain reads EAGVTQFPSHSVIEKGQTVTLRCDPISGHDNLYWYRRVMGKEIKFLLHFVKESKQDESGMPNNRFLAERTGGTYSTLKVQPAELEDSGVYFCASSHEPGLSNTGELFFGEGSRLTVL.

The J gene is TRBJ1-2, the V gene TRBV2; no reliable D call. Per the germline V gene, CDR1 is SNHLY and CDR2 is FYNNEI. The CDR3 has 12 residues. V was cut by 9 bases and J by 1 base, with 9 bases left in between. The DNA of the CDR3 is TGTGCCAGTGAGACTGTTAACTATGGCTACACCTTC. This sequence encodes CASETVNYGYTF.

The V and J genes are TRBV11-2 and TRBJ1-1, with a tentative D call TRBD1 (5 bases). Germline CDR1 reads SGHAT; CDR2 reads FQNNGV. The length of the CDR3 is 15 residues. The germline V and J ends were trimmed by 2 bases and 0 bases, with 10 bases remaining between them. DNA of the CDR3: TGTGCCAGCAGCTTATCGGGGGGGATGAACACTGAAGCTTTCTTT. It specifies CASSLSGGMNTEAFF.

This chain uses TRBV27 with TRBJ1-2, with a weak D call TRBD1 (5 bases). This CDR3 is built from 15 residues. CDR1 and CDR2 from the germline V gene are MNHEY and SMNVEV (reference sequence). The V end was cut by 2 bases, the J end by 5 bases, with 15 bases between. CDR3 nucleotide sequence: TGTGCCAGCAGTTTAGAACGGGACTTTCGGTATGGCTACACCTTC. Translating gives CASSLERDFRYGYTF.

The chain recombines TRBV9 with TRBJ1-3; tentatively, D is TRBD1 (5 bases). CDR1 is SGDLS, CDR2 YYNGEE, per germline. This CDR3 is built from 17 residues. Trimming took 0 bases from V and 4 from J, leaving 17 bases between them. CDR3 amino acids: CASSVAGGVVDGNTIYF. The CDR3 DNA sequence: TGTGCCAGCAGCGTAGCTGGGGGGGTTGTTGACGGAAACACCATATATTTT.